One and the same sample provided the 3 T cell receptor beta chains below, sequenced in a study of human T cells and chemical hapten exposure. Sample time point: patch test 3, about 24 weeks after DPC sensitization. Described treatment: therapeutic diphenylcyclopropenone sensitization with weekly scalp DPC. TCRdb redid the calling of the RACE reads with MiXCR, one entry per CDR3 protein. The top ten hold more than 1% of the sample, which has more than 70,000 distinct CDR3 sequences, 11% seen once. Source: whole blood, taken in connection with sensitization to the hapten diphenylcyclopropenone (DPC). The receptors come from a woman aged 25 to 39 with alopecia areata. Some clones in this sample may be carry-over from other donors' samples.

This clonotype appeared many times. This chain connects TRBV5-1 to TRBJ2-1; D unresolved. The CDR3 is 12 residues long. The V end lost 3 bases, the J end lost 5 bases, and 6 bases lay between the germline ends. CDR1 and CDR2 (germline): SGHRS, YFSETQ. CDR3 nucleotide sequence: TGCGCCAGCAGCTCTGAAAACAATGAGCAGTTCTTC. Protein: CASSSENNEQFF.

This clonotype was seen many times. This chain joins TRBV6-1 and TRBJ2-7, with TRBD1 matching 8 bases. The CDR3 runs to 16 residues. Germline CDR1 reads MNHNS; CDR2 reads SASEGT. The V segment lost 3 bases and the J segment 4 bases; nucleotides outside the gene matches: 11. CDR3 DNA sequence: TGTGCCAGCAGTGACCCGCGGACAGGGAATGGGTACGAGCAGTACTTC. Protein product: CASSDPRTGNGYEQYF.

This clonotype was counted only a few times. The chain couples TRBV29-1 to TRBJ2-1, with 9 bases identical to TRBD1. V was clipped by 8 bases and J by 7 bases; unmatched bases: 6. The CDR3 has 12 amino acids. Per the germline V gene, CDR1 is SQVTM and CDR2 is ANQGSEA. CDR3 protein: CSSGQGRNEQFF. In DNA form, the CDR3 reads TGCAGCTCCGGACAGGGGCGAAATGAGCAGTTCTTC.